This TCR beta chain derives from a study of shared clonotypes between healthy human individuals. At the level of the study: Those who served as donors were a couple of women and a few men between the ages of 18 and 49. Study-level findings and limits: Inspection by rarefaction showed sorted-subset sequencing to be incomplete despite large depth. Approximately 4.9% of naive CD4 clonotypes were shared across a few donors. Blood alone was sampled, and tissue repertoires likely differ.

Germline V CDR1 and CDR2: GTSNPN, SVGIG (reference sequence). V dropped 1 base and J dropped 3 bases, with 13 bases sitting between them. The CDR3 has 15 residues. Sequencing used immunoSEQ multiplex PCR; TCRdb keeps in-frame clones, though not all of them. The profile shows millions of clones, 95% of them singletons. A note on this clone: The target antigen is unknown.

The V and J genes are TRBV30 and TRBJ1-5, with D hard to call. The material sequenced was naive CD4+ T cells sorted from blood. Subset described: CD45RA+ positively selected. This clonotype was sampled from a man between 18 and 35 years old in good health. The CDR3, as DNA: TGTGCCTGGAGTGATGGCAGAACACCCAATCAGCCCCAGCATTTT. This encodes CAWSDGRTPNQPQHF.